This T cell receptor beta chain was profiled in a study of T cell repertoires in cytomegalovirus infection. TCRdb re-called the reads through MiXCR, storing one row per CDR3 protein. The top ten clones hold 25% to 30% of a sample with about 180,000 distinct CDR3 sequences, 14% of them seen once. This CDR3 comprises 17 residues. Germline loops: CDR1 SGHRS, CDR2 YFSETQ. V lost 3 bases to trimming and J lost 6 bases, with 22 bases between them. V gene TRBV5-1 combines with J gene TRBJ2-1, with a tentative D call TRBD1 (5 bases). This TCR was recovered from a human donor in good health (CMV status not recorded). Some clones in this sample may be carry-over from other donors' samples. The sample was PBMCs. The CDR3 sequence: CASSYGWGALTLNEQFF. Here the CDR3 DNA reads TGCGCCAGCAGCTATGGGTGGGGCGCGCTAACCCTCAATGAGCAGTTCTTC. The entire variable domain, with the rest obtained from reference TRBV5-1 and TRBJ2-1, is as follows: KAGVTQTPRYLIKTRGQQVTLSCSPISGHRSVSWYQQTPGQGLQFLFEYFSETQRNKGNFPGRFSGRQFSNSRSEMNVSTLELGDSALYLCASSYGWGALTLNEQFFGPGTRLTVL.